This TCR beta chain was sequenced in a study of cytomegalovirus exposure and HLA in healthy donors listed by TCRdb under 2017. About the investigation overall: According to an earlier analysis of 550 to 700 of the donors, about 179 million T cells yielded some 110 million unique TCR beta sequences and more than 250 Gb of sequence data. The genetic ancestry cluster associated with self-reported Caucasian donors included over 65% of the 398 genotyped donors. An earlier analysis of around 580 of the donors used high-throughput TCR beta sequencing to judge whether each TCR beta V gene segment behaved as functional or pseudogenic. A later analysis re-analyzed previously published TCR beta repertoires from several hundred donors and added high-resolution HLA genotyping to study TCR occurrence patterns. The study profiled the T cell repertoires of more than 500 subjects by immunosequencing and related them to cytomegalovirus serostatus. HLA typing included class I and class II loci at four-digit resolution. Typing coverage varied by locus: 629-630 donors for A, B, C, DRB1 and DQB1; 500 to 550 for DQA1; approximately 610 for DPA1; approximately 470 for DPB1. Roughly five DR-DQ haplotypes were treated as single units for association and clustering because of strong linkage in the cohort. All discovery cohort repertoires had been generated on a single sequencing platform. The study aimed to test whether signatures of past pathogen exposure could be identified by cataloging public T cell receptors. Among a few hundred genotyped donors of the cohort, an average of roughly 240,000 unique TCR beta nucleotide sequences were sequenced per donor, roughly 20% of them non-productive. A later genetic analysis took genome-wide SNP genotypes for about 55% of the 666 donors and used that subset as a discovery cohort. An early release that covered about 600 HLA-typed donors contained around 300 gigabases of sequencing data and 75 million to 100 million unique TCR sequences. Donor age, sex, ethnicity and CMV serostatus were compiled alongside the repertoire data. The study combined high-throughput TCR immunosequencing, statistical association of individual TCRs with disease status, and machine learning to predict cytomegalovirus infection status. Besides the first cohort of approximately 710 subjects, a separate validation cohort made up of over 100 different subjects was used. The later analysis used no new phenotypic data to find candidate immune exposures, relying instead on TCR beta sequences and their occurrence across donors.

General study outcomes and caveats: In this cohort, only TCR beta chains were sequenced, and detectable features were limited by the absence of alpha or paired-chain data. Linkage disequilibrium might explain the correlated functional status among segregating V segments, but an unknown experimental factor could not be ruled out. A further reported finding was that TCR beta sequences accurately predicted the HLA-A and HLA-B alleles for most subjects in the first cohort. The earlier analysis of some 560 of the donors excluded 15 to 20 rarely observed V segments, including chromosome 9 orphons, because counts were too low. Immune exposure information for the cohort was limited to CMV serostatus. Sequencing depth was assumed to be roughly uniform across donors in the presence/absence analyses, though that assumption may not hold. Compared with the roughly 700-donor mean, donors in an Asian-associated ancestry cluster had fewer N-insertions in productive TCRs, according to a later genetic analysis. In a later genetic analysis, a missense DCLRE1C variant was associated with V-gene and J-gene trimming of TCR beta chains, and the association was replicated in an independent cohort. Specific HLA alleles were associated with more than 15,000 TCR beta sequences at a false discovery rate of 0.05 in a later analysis. According to a later analysis, parvovirus B19, influenza, CMV and Epstein-Barr virus appeared linked to several top co-occurrence clusters. In an earlier analysis of approximately 590 of the donors, most TCR beta V segments appeared in productive rearrangements about 90% or about 30% of the time, broadly matching IMGT annotations. HLA typing was unavailable for some donors at each locus, so association tests used only the typed subset. While some public TCRs were present in many individuals, most TCR sequences turned up only very rarely across donors. Cytomegalovirus status was reported to be diagnosed by the classifier with high specificity and sensitivity in both the original and validation cohorts. According to a later analysis, most CMV-associated TCR beta chains appeared to be HLA-restricted, and the HLA associations seemed to be driven largely by CMV exposure. In a later analysis, HLA-associated TCR beta chains showed more clonal expansion and lower generation probabilities than non-associated chains that were equally common. Because the 87-base-pair reads could not distinguish some IMGT-functional V segments, including TRBV6-2 and TRBV6-3, those segments were excluded. Assigning TCR associations to individual alleles was difficult when HLA alleles, especially DR and DQ, strongly co-occurred. A cluster of highly shared sequence variants was judged likely to be a technical artifact of the sequencing pipeline. In vitro tests confirmed that three of the cytomegalovirus-associated TCR beta chains recognize cytomegalovirus antigens. In a later analysis, TCR association rates were found to vary across HLA loci, with the most associated TCRs seen for DRB1 alleles and the fewest for HLA-C alleles. It was suggested by the authors that the approach could potentially be generalized to other disease states and immunological phenotypes. The study gave a list of over 150 TCR beta chains associated with cytomegalovirus.

The cohort was made up of hundreds of healthy bone marrow donors. All cohort members were sampled while nominally healthy, although unrecorded immune exposures were likely present. The donor tested CMV seropositive, placing the donor among the 290 or so seropositive members of the cohort. Each donor provided a peripheral blood sample, and peripheral blood mononuclear cells were used for TCR beta sequencing. Genomic DNA extraction from the blood cell samples was performed with the Qiagen DNeasy Blood Extraction Kit. On this clone itself: Its antigen target is currently unknown. The input lacks base qualities; no much larger clone sits a single base away.

Library prep was done by the immunoSEQ multiplex PCR assay. For the multiplex PCR, a mixture combining 60 forward primers for TCR Vbeta segments and 13 reverse primers for TCR Jbeta segments was used. A multiplex PCR assay on genomic DNA amplified the CDR3 region of rearranged TCR beta genes. On the Illumina HiSeq System, the amplified TCR beta libraries were sequenced as 87-base-pair reads. The authors' analysis ran thus. A later analysis counted about 80 million unique TCR beta chains across the roughly 700 repertoires, and approximately 11 million of these chains were shared by at least two donors. Raw reads were error-corrected and collapsed into unique sequences with a nearest-neighbor algorithm that merged closely related sequences to remove PCR and sequencing errors. Alignment of CDR3 sequences to IMGT reference sequences was used to assign V, D and J gene segments. For a sequence to be retained, a match of at least six nucleotides was required to both a V gene segment and a J gene segment. Rearrangements were called productive when the CDR3 lacked stop codons and stayed in frame with V and J; all others were non-productive. Following IMGT convention, CDR3 was defined as the stretch from the second conserved V-encoded cysteine up to the conserved J-encoded phenylalanine. Sequences without an unambiguous match to a single V gene segment were excluded from the earlier analysis of about 600 of the donors. An earlier analysis of a few hundred of the donors classified V segments as functional when productive rearrangements were above 56.7% and as segregating when the standard deviation between donors was above 5%. To diagnose cytomegalovirus status from the catalog of TCR beta chain sequences, a statistical classification framework was built. In a later analysis, V and J genes were assigned by comparing TCR nucleotide sequences against IMGT/GENE-DB human TR gene sequences. The TCRdist pipeline was used in a later analysis to assign CDR3 sequences and most-parsimonious VDJ recombination scenarios. In a later analysis, every TCR beta chain was defined by the combination of its CDR3 amino acid sequence and its V-gene family, and reads without a unique V-gene family were dropped. A later analysis removed 450 to 600 highly shared, low-generation-probability nucleotide sequences to deal with suspected cross-contamination and a sequencing artifact. In a later analysis, a clonal expansion index for each public chain was calculated from normalized within-repertoire ranks of inferred template counts. In a later analysis, generation probabilities were computed with a VDJ recombination model fitted to out-of-frame rearrangements, and the resulting probabilities were checked against IGoR. In a later analysis, hypergeometric tests were used to score TCR-TCR, TCR-HLA and TCR-CMV co-occurrence, with a repertoire-size bias correction applied to TCR pairs. False discovery rates were estimated in a later analysis by permuting HLA or CMV assignments 20 times. A later analysis grouped co-occurring TCRs with DBSCAN, adding TCRdist sequence similarity when clustering within HLA-allele-positive subsets. Co-occurrence clustering excluded repertoires with fewer than 30,000 or more than 120,000 public chains, plus five with anomalous nucleotide sharing. In its TCRdb copy, this immuneACCESS table keeps in-frame sequences only and misses some clones. Where compared with another copy, unresolved V genes explain less than half of these, and the others have no known cause. The DNA was the basis for D and trimming; V, J and clone size are from that table. The sample yields 130,000 or so clones; roughly four fifths were counted once. About 3.4% of the sample is held by the ten biggest clonotypes.

Here V drops 1 base and J drops 7 bases, and the junction holds 7 bases not matched to any gene. Via the germline V gene (reference sequence), CDR1 is LNHDA and CDR2 SQIVND. CDR3 length: 16 amino acids, cysteine to phenylalanine. Only CDR3 DNA is held: 48 bases, read in frame from base 1. This receptor was taken from a man aged 18 to 35 in good health and CMV-seropositive. Sequencing was performed on PBMCs. The sequence is built from TRBV19 and TRBJ2-1; 10 middle bases align to TRBD2. CDR3 sequence: CASSIVASGSGNEQFF. The sequenced DNA is TGTGCCAGTAGTATAGTCGCTAGCGGGAGTGGGAATGAGCAGTTCTTC.